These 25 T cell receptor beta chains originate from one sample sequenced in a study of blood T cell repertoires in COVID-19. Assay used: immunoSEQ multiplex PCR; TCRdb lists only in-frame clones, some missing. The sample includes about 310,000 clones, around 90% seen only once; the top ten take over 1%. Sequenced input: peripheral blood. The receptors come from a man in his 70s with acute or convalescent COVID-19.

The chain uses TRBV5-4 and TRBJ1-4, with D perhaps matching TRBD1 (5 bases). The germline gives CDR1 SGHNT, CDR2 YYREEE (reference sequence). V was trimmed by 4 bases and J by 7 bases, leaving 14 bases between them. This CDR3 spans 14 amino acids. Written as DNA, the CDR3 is TGTGCCAGCAGCCCGGGGGGGATGGGTGAAAAACTGTTTTTT. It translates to CASSPGGMGEKLFF. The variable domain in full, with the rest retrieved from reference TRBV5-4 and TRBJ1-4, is ETGVTQSPTHLIKTRGQQVTLRCSSQSGHNTVSWYQQALGQGPQFIFQYYREEENGRGNFPPRFSGLQFPNYSSELNVNALELDDSALYLCASSPGGMGEKLFFGSGTQLSVL.

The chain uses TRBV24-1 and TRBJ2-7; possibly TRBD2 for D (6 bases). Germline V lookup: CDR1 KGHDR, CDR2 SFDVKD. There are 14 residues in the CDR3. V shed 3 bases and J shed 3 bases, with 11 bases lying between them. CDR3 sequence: CATSDGTYDYEQYF. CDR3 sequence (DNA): TGTGCCACCAGTGATGGGACTTACGACTACGAGCAGTACTTC.

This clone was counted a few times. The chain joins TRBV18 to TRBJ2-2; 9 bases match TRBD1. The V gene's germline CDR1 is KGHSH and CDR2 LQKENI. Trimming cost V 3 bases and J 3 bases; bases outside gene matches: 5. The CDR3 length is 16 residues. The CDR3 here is CASSPGTGYYTGELFF. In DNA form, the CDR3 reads TGTGCCAGCTCACCGGGGACAGGGTACTACACCGGGGAGCTGTTTTTT.

The CDR3 sequence is CATSRDKAGWETQYF. The CDR3 DNA reads as TGTGCCACCAGCAGAGATAAGGCAGGGTGGGAGACCCAGTACTTC. This sequence joins TRBV15 and TRBJ2-5; possible D gene TRBD1, 5 bases. V lost 0 bases to trimming and J lost 5 bases, with 13 bases between them. The CDR3 consists of 15 residues. CDR1 and CDR2 (germline): LNHNV, YYDKDF (reference sequence).

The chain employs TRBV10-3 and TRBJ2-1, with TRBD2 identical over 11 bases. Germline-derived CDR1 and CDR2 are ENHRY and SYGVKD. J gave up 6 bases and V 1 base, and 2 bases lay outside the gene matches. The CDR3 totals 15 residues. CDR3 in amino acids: CAISEFSGRGNEQFF. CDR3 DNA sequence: TGTGCCATCAGTGAGTTTAGCGGGAGGGGCAATGAGCAGTTCTTC.

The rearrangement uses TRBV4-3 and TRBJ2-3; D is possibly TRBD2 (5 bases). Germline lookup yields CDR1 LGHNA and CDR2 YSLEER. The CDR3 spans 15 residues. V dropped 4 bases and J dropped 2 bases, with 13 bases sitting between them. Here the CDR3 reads CASSLASHYTDTQYF. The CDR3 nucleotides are TGCGCCAGCAGCCTGGCTAGCCACTACACAGATACGCAGTATTTT.

The CDR3 reads CASSDPRTGVGDTQYF. CDR3 in DNA: TGTGCCAGCAGCGACCCCCGGACGGGGGTAGGAGATACGCAGTATTTT. J is TRBJ2-3 and V is TRBV5-6, with D possibly being TRBD2 (6 bases). Germline CDR1 SGHDT, CDR2 YYEEEE. Between the trimmed V and J ends, which lost 4 bases and 5 bases, there was a span of 20 bases. The CDR3 runs 16 residues. Full variable domain (outside the CDR3, taken from reference TRBV5-6 and TRBJ2-3): DAGVTQSPTHLIKTRGQQVTLRCSPKSGHDTVSWYQQALGQGPQFIFQYYEEEERQRGNFPDRFSGHQFPNYSSELNVNALLLGDSALYLCASSDPRTGVGDTQYFGPGTRLTVL.

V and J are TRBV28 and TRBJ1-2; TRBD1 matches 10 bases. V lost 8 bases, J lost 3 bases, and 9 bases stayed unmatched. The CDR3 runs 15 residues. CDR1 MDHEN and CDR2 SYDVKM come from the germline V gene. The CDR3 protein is CASLGDRGFYYGYTF. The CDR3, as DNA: TGTGCCAGCCTAGGGGACAGGGGTTTTTACTATGGCTACACCTTC.

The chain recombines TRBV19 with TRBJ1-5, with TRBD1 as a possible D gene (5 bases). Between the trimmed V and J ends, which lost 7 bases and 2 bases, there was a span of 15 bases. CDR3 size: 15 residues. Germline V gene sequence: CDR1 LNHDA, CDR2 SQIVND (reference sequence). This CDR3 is CASTLRGGRNQPQHF. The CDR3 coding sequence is TGTGCCAGTACCCTAAGGGGCGGTCGCAATCAGCCCCAGCATTTT. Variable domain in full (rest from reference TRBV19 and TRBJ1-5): DGGITQSPKYLFRKEGQNVTLSCEQNLNHDAMYWYRQDPGQGLRLIYYSQIVNDFQKGDIAEGYSVSREKKESFPLTVTSAQKNPTAFYLCASTLRGGRNQPQHFGDGTRLSIL.

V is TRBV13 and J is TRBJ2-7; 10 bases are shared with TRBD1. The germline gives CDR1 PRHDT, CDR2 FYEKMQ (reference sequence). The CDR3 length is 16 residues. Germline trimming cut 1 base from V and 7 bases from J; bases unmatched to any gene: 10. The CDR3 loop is CASSLELRQGAREQYF. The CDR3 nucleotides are TGTGCCAGCAGCTTAGAGTTACGACAGGGGGCAAGGGAGCAGTACTTC.

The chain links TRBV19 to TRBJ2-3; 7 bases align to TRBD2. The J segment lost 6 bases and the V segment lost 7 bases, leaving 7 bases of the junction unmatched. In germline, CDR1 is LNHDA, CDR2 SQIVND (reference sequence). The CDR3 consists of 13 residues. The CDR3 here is CASTRGGWDTQYF. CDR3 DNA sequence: TGTGCCAGTACCCGGGGAGGGTGGGATACGCAGTATTTT.

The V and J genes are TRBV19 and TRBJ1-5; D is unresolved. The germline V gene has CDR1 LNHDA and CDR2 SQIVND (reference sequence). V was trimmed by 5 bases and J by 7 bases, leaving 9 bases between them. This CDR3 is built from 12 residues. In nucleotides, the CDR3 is TGTGCCAGTAGTGCCCTGGCCCAGCCCCAGCATTTT. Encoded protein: CASSALAQPQHF.

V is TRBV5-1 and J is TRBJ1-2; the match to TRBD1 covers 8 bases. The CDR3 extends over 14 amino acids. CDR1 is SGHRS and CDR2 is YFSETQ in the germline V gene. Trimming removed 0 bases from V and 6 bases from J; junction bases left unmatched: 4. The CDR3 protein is CASSLGQGAHGYTF. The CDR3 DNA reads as TGCGCCAGCAGCTTGGGTCAGGGGGCTCATGGCTACACCTTC.

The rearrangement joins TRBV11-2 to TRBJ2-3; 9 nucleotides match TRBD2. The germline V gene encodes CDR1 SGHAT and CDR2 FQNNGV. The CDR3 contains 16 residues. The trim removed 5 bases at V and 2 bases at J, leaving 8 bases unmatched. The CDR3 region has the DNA TGTGCCAGCAGCCCTGTCGCGGGGGGGCTCACAGATACGCAGTATTTT. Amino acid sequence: CASSPVAGGLTDTQYF.

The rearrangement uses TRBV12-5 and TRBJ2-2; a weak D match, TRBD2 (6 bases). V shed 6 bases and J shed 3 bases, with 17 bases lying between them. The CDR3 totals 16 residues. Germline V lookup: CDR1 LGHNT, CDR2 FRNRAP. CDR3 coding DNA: TGTGCTAGTGGCCAAACTACCGGGGGATACACCGGGGAGCTGTTTTTT. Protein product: CASGQTTGGYTGELFF.

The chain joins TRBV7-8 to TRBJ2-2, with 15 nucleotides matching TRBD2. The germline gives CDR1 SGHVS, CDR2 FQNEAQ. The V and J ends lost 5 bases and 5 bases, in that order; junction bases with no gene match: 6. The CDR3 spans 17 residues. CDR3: CASSRTSGGAATGELFF. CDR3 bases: TGTGCCAGCAGCCGGACTAGCGGGGGGGCCGCGACCGGGGAGCTGTTTTTT. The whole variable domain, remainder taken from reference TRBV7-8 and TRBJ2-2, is GAGVSQSPRYKVAKRGQDVALRCDPISGHVSLFWYQQALGQGPEFLTYFQNEAQLDKSGLPSDRFFAERPEGSVSTLKIQRTQQEDSAVYLCASSRTSGGAATGELFFGEGSRLTVL.

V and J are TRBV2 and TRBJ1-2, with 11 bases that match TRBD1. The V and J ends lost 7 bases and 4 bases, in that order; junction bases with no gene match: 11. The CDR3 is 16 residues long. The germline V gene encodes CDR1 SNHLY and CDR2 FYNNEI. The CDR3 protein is CASTGQGARTIYGYTF. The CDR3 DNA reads TGTGCCAGCACCGGACAGGGGGCGCGAACTATCTATGGCTACACCTTC.

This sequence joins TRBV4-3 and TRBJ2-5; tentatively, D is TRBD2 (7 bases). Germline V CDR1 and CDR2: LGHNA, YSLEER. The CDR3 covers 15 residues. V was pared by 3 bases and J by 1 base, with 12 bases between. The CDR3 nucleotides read TGCGCCAGCAGCCAGGGGGGGGGCCTCCAAGAGACCCAGTACTTC. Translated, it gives CASSQGGGLQETQYF.

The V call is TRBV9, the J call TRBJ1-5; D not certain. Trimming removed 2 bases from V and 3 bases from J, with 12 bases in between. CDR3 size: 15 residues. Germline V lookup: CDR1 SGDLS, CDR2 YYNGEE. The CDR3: CASSVSGTNNQPQHF. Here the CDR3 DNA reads TGTGCCAGCAGCGTTTCGGGAACAAACAATCAGCCCCAGCATTTT.

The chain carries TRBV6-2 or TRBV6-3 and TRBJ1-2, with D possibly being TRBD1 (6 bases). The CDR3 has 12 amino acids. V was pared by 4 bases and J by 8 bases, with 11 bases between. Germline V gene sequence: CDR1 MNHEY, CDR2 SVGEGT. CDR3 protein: CASSSRQEGYTF. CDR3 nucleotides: TGTGCCAGCAGTTCCAGACAGGAGGGCTACACCTTC.

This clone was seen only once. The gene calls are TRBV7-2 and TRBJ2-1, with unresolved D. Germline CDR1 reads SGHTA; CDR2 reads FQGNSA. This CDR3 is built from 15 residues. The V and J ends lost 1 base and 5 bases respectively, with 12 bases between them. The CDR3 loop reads CASSLVVQPNNEQFF. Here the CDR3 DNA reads TGTGCCAGCAGCTTAGTCGTACAACCAAACAATGAGCAGTTCTTC.

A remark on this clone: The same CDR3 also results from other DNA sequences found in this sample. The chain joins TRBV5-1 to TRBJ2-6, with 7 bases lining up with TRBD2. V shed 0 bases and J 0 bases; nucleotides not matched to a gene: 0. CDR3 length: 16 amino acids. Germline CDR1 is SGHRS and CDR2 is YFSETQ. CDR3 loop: CASSLAGGSGANVLTF. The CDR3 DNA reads TGCGCCAGCAGCTTGGCGGGGGGCTCTGGGGCCAACGTCCTGACTTTC.

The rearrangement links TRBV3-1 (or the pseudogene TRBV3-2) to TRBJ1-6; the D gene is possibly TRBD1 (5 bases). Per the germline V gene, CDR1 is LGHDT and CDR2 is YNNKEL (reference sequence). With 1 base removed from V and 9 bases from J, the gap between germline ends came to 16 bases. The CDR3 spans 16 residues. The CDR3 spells CASSQGAGPLFSPLHF. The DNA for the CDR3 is TGTGCCAGCAGCCAAGGGGCAGGGCCCCTATTTTCACCCCTCCACTTT.

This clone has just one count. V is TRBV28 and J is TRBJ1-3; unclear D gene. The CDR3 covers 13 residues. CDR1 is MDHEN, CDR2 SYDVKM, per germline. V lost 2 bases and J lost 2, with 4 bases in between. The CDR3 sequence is CASSLTAGNTIYF. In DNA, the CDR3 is TGTGCCAGCAGTTTAACTGCTGGAAACACCATATATTTT.

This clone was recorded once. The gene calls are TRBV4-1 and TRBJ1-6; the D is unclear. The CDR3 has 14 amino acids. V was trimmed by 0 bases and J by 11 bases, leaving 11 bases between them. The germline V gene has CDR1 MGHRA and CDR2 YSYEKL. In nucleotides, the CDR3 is TGCGCCAGCAGCCAAGATTCGGGGATTGCACCCCTCCACTTT. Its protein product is CASSQDSGIAPLHF.